This is a list of T cell receptor beta chains from one sample in a study of post-analysis software for immune sequencing data. TCRdb ran MiXCR on the PCR reads and lists one entry per CDR3 protein. The sample holds 450,000 or so distinct CDR3 sequences, under 55% seen once. Sequencing used blood. The source is a girl between 5 and 17 years old with multiple sclerosis. Both conserved end residues are part of each CDR3. The D gene is left open where the match is weak. Size is omitted from some rows. Given values are once, few, many or a class for expanded clones.

V gene	clone size	D gene	J gene	CDR3 DNA	CDR3 protein
TRBV20-1	few	TRBD1	TRBJ2-4	TGCAGTGCTAGCAAACCTCGGGACAGGGCGTACTTC	CSASKPRDRAYF
TRBV12-3/TRBV12-4	few	TRBD1	TRBJ2-3	TGTGCCAGCAGCGGGACAGGGGGCACAGATACGCAGTATTTT	CASSGTGGTDTQYF
TRBV6-6	.	TRBD1	TRBJ2-5	TGTGCCAGCGTTAAGGGACAGTTAGGGCGAGAGACCCAGTACTTC	CASVKGQLGRETQYF
TRBV20-1	few	TRBD2	TRBJ2-5	TGCAGTGCTAGAGAACTAGCGGTGGAGACCCAGTACTTC	CSARELAVETQYF
TRBV5-1	.	TRBD2	TRBJ2-7	TGCGCCAGCAGCTTGGGAGGCTCGGGAGGCTCCTACAATGGGCAGTACTTC	CASSLGGSGGSYNGQYF
TRBV27	few	.	TRBJ2-3	TGTGCCAGCAGTTCCGGCGCGGGGATCAGTACGCAGTATTTT	CASSSGAGISTQYF
TRBV3-1	.	.	TRBJ2-3	TGTGCCAGCAGCCATGGCCCCAGCACAGATACGCAGTATTTT	CASSHGPSTDTQYF
TRBV28	.	TRBD2	TRBJ2-4	TGTGCCAGCAGTTTAGGAACGGGAGGTAGCATTCAGTACTTC	CASSLGTGGSIQYF
TRBV5-1	.	TRBD2	TRBJ2-1	TGTGCCAGCAGCGGGGGACTAGCGGGAGGGTATTACAATGAGCAGTTCTTC	CASSGGLAGGYYNEQFF
TRBV9	.	.	TRBJ2-3	TGTGCCAGCAGCGTAGTGGGAGAGCGGACAGATACGCAGTATTTT	CASSVVGERTDTQYF
TRBV6-6	many	TRBD1	TRBJ2-6	TGTGCCAGCAGGACAGGGGTCACTGGGGCCAACGTCCTGACTTTC	CASRTGVTGANVLTF
TRBV28	.	TRBD2	TRBJ2-1	TGTGCCAGCAGTTTACCCCGGACTAGCGGTAGCAGGGGTCCCGTGCAGTTCTTC	CASSLPRTSGSRGPVQFF
TRBV5-1	many	.	TRBJ1-4	TGCGCCAGCAGCTTGGCCCTCCAGGAGAATGAAAAACTGTTTTTT	CASSLALQENEKLFF
TRBV6-2/TRBV6-3	.	.	TRBJ2-1	TGTGCCAGCAGTTACTCGGTCCTAGCACCCTTTCCCACCAATGAGCAGTTCTTC	CASSYSVLAPFPTNEQFF
TRBV29-1	.	.	TRBJ2-7	TGCAGCGTTGAAGATCCGGCCAAGAGCTCCTACGAGCAGTACTTC	CSVEDPAKSSYEQYF
TRBV20-1	few	TRBD2	TRBJ2-7	TGCAGTATTCCGGGACTAGTACCCTACGAGCAGTACTTC	CSIPGLVPYEQYF
TRBV29-1	.	TRBD1	TRBJ2-7	TGCAGCGTTGATACGGGTCAGGGGGACTACGAGCAGTACTTC	CSVDTGQGDYEQYF
TRBV10-3	.	TRBD1	TRBJ2-1	TGTGCCATCAGCACAGGGGTTTTCTACAATGAGCAGTTCTTC	CAISTGVFYNEQFF
TRBV20-1	few	.	TRBJ2-3	TGCAGTGCAAGACTGACACTCACAGATACGCAGTATTTT	CSARLTLTDTQYF
TRBV9	many	TRBD2	TRBJ2-5	TGTGCCAGCAGCCCCGGGACTAGGCAAGAGACCCAGTACTTC	CASSPGTRQETQYF
TRBV5-1	.	.	TRBJ2-1	TGCGCCAGCAGCTTGGGCGCCCAGGACTACAATGAGCAGTTCTTC	CASSLGAQDYNEQFF
TRBV6-2/TRBV6-3	.	.	TRBJ1-2	TGTGCCAGCAGTTACCGTCTATCCGTCACCTTC	CASSYRLSVTF
TRBV20-1	.	TRBD2	TRBJ2-7	TGCAGTGCGCCTCTAGCGGGAGGGACCTACGAGCAGTACTTC	CSAPLAGGTYEQYF
TRBV2	.	.	TRBJ2-1	TGTGCCAGCAGTGAAGGGAGGGAGTTATACAATGAGCAGTTCTTC	CASSEGRELYNEQFF
TRBV12-3/TRBV12-4	few	.	TRBJ1-2	TGTGCCAGCAGTTTAGCGCTTGGTGTCAGTGGCTACACCTTC	CASSLALGVSGYTF
TRBV3-1	few	.	TRBJ2-3	TGTGCCAGCAGCCCCCTGAGCGCACATGGCGCTGCAGATACGCAGTATTTT	CASSPLSAHGAADTQYF
TRBV4-3	few	.	TRBJ2-5	TGCGCCAGCAGCCCCAGGGGCGGACAAGAGACCCAGTACTTC	CASSPRGGQETQYF
TRBV9	few	.	TRBJ1-1	TGTGCCAGCAGCGTAGACGGGACTAACACTGAAGCTTTCTTT	CASSVDGTNTEAFF
TRBV6-2/TRBV6-3	.	.	TRBJ2-3	TGTGCCAGCAGAATCGGAGGCGTATCAGATACGCAGTATTTT	CASRIGGVSDTQYF
TRBV29-1	.	.	TRBJ2-1	TGCAGCGTTGAAGCGGGGAGATACAATGAGCAGTTCTTC	CSVEAGRYNEQFF
TRBV7-9	few	TRBD1	TRBJ2-5	TGTGCCAGCAGCCCCTGGACAGGGTCACAACAAGAGACCCAGTACTTC	CASSPWTGSQQETQYF
TRBV4-2	.	.	TRBJ2-3	TGTGCCAGCAGCCAAGAGTTAGCAGTTAGCACAGATACGCAGTATTTT	CASSQELAVSTDTQYF
TRBV20-1	few	TRBD2	TRBJ2-5	TGCAGTGCTAGACGGACTAGCAAAGAGACCCAGTACTTC	CSARRTSKETQYF
TRBV10-3	few	TRBD2	TRBJ2-1	TGTGCCATCAGAATTAGCGGGAGGGCCCCTGATAGCCCCTACAATGAGCAGTTCTTC	CAIRISGRAPDSPYNEQFF
TRBV20-1	.	TRBD2	TRBJ2-1	TGCAGTGCTAGAGACGGACTAGCGGGAGCAGGTGAGCAGTTCTTC	CSARDGLAGAGEQFF
TRBV14	.	TRBD1	TRBJ1-2	TGTGCCAGCAGCCGAATGGGACAGGCTAACTATGGCTACACCTTC	CASSRMGQANYGYTF
TRBV24-1	few	TRBD1	TRBJ2-5	TGTGCCACCAGTGATGCGGACAGGGCAGAGACCCAGTACTTC	CATSDADRAETQYF
TRBV9	.	TRBD1	TRBJ2-5	TGTGCCAGCAGCGTAGGGACAGGCGAGGGAGAGACCCAGTACTTC	CASSVGTGEGETQYF